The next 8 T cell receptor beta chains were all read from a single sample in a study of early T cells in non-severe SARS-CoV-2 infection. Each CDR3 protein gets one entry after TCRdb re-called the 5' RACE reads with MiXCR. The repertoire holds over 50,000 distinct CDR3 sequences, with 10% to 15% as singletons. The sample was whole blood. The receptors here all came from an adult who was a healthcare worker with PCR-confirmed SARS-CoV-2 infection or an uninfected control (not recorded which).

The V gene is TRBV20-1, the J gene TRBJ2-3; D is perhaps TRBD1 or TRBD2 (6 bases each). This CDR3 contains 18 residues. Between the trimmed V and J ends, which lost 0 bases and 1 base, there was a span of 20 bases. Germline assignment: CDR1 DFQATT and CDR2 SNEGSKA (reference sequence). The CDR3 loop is CSARDRMRGAGRTDTQYF. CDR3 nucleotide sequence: TGCAGTGCTAGAGATCGGATGAGGGGGGCTGGGCGCACAGATACGCAGTATTTT.

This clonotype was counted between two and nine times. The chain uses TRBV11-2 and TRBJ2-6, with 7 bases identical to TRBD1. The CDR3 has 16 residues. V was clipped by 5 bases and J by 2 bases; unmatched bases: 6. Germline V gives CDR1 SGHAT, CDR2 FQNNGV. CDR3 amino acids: CASSPRQGTGANVLTF. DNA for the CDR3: TGTGCCAGCAGCCCTCGACAGGGTACTGGGGCCAACGTCCTGACTTTC.

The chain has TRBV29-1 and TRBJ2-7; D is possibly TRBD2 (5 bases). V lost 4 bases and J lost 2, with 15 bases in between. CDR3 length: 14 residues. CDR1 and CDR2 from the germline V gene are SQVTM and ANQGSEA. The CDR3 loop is CSVVGSTGTYEQYF. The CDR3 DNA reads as TGCAGCGTTGTAGGATCGACGGGGACCTACGAGCAGTACTTC.

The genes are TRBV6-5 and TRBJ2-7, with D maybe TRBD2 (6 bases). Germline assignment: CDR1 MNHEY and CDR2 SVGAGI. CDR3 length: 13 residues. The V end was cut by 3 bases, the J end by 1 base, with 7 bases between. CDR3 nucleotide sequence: TGTGCCAGCAGTTATAGCGGATCCTACGAGCAGTACTTC. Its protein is CASSYSGSYEQYF.

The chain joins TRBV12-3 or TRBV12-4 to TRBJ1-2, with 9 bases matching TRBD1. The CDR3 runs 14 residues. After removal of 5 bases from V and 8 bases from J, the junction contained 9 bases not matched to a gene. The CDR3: CASSRYRTGDGYTF. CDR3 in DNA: TGTGCCAGCAGTCGATATCGGACAGGGGACGGCTACACCTTC.

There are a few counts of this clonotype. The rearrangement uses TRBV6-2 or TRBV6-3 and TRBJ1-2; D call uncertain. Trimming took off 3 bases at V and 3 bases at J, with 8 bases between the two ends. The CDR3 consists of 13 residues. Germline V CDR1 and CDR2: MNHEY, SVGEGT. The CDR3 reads CASSYVTHYGYTF. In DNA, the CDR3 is TGTGCCAGCAGTTATGTCACCCACTATGGCTACACCTTC.

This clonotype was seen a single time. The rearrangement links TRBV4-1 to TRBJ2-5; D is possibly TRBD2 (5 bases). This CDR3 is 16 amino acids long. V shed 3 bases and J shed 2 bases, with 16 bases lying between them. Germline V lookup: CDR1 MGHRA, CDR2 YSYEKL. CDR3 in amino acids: CASSQNSDSSQETQYF. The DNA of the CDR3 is TGCGCCAGCAGCCAGAATAGCGACTCCTCACAAGAGACCCAGTACTTC.

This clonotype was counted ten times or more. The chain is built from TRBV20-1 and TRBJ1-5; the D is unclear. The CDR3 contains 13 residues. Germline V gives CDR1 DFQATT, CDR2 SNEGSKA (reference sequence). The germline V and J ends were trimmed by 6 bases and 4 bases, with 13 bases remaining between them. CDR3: CSASLSSNQPQHF. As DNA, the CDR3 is TGCAGTGCAAGTTTGTCGTCGAATCAGCCCCAGCATTTT.